The 18 T cell receptor beta chains presented below share a single source sample, sequenced in a study of cytomegalovirus exposure and HLA in healthy donors. This PCR relied on a set of 60 Vbeta primers and 13 Jbeta primers. The method was immunoSEQ multiplex PCR; TCRdb's version includes in-frame clones alone and lacks a portion of them. Found here are 150,000 to 200,000 clones, about 83% of them singletons; the top ten hold 4.8%. Sequencing was performed on PBMCs. The receptors here all came from a girl aged 5 to 17 in good health and CMV-seropositive.

This chain connects TRBV9 to TRBJ1-2, with TRBD1 matching 9 bases. CDR1 and CDR2 from the germline V gene are SGDLS and YYNGEE. Losses at the gene ends were 4 bases for V and 2 bases for J; bases not matched to a gene: 6. The CDR3 extends over 15 amino acids. The CDR3 reads CASSPTTGGNYGYTF. The DNA for the CDR3 is TGTGCCAGCAGCCCCACGACAGGGGGGAACTATGGCTACACCTTC.

This clone was observed a few times. The rearrangement links TRBV7-2 to TRBJ2-7; TRBD1 matches 9 bases. This CDR3 has 15 residues. Germline V gives CDR1 SGHTA, CDR2 FQGNSA. Losses at the gene ends were 3 bases for V and 1 base for J; bases not matched to a gene: 4. The CDR3 DNA reads as TGTGCCAGCAGCTTTGGGGGGACAGGGTCCTACGAGCAGTACTTC. This sequence encodes CASSFGGTGSYEQYF.

The genes are TRBV6-6 and TRBJ1-5; D is undetermined. The CDR3 loop spans 16 amino acids. Germline V CDR1 and CDR2: MNHNY, SVGAGI (reference sequence). V shed 2 bases and J shed 1 base, with 12 bases lying between them. CDR3 residues: CASSYGGRVSNQPQHF. The CDR3 DNA is TGTGCCAGCAGTTACGGAGGGAGGGTAAGCAATCAGCCCCAGCATTTT.

This chain connects TRBV11-2 to TRBJ2-7; 9 bases are shared with TRBD1. V lost 6 bases and J lost 7; bases outside the gene matches: 7. Germline V gene sequence: CDR1 SGHAT, CDR2 FQNNGV. The CDR3 contains 13 residues. Here the CDR3 reads CASSKRTGVEQYF. CDR3 coding DNA: TGTGCCAGCAGTAAAAGGACAGGGGTAGAGCAGTACTTC.

The chain employs TRBV7-2 and TRBJ1-1; 8 bases align to TRBD1. Trimming cost V 4 bases and J 5 bases; bases outside gene matches: 3. Germline CDR1 SGHTA, CDR2 FQGNSA. CDR3 length equals 13 residues. This CDR3 reads CASSSDRGTEAFF. CDR3 sequence (DNA): TGTGCCAGCAGCTCCGACAGGGGAACTGAAGCTTTCTTT.

The chain links TRBV7-9 to TRBJ2-7; 11 positions agree with TRBD1. Germline assignment: CDR1 SEHNR and CDR2 FQNEAQ (reference sequence). The CDR3 has 15 amino acids. The V segment lost 2 bases and the J segment 6 bases; nucleotides outside the gene matches: 6. CDR3 sequence: CASSLPGQGVVEQYF. CDR3 DNA: TGTGCCAGCAGCTTACCGGGACAGGGGGTTGTCGAGCAGTACTTC.

The chain carries TRBV19 and TRBJ2-7; D perhaps matches TRBD1 (6 bases). V was clipped by 7 bases and J by 7 bases, with 17 bases between them. The CDR3 runs to 13 residues. Per the germline V gene, CDR1 is LNHDA and CDR2 is SQIVND (reference sequence). The DNA for the CDR3 is TGTGCCAGTAATCCGAGCAGGGGAGAGGAGCAGTACTTC. The encoded protein is CASNPSRGEEQYF.

CDR3 bases: TGTGCCAGCAGCTTGGGCAGGGCGAGGGAGACCCAGTACTTC. Protein product: CASSLGRARETQYF. This chain uses TRBV5-6 with TRBJ2-5; tentatively, D is TRBD1 (5 bases). CDR3 length: 14 amino acids. Trimming removed 0 bases from V and 5 bases from J, with 11 bases in between. CDR1 is SGHDT and CDR2 is YYEEEE in the germline V gene.

The V and J genes are TRBV5-6 and TRBJ1-1, with 7 bases aligning to TRBD1. The J segment lost 8 bases and the V segment lost 4 bases, leaving 11 bases of the junction unmatched. This CDR3 is built from 14 residues. Germline values: CDR1 SGHDT, CDR2 YYEEEE. The CDR3 DNA sequence: TGTGCCAGCAGCGCGAGGGGGCACCTCGGCGAAGCTTTCTTT. This translates into CASSARGHLGEAFF.

The chain recombines TRBV10-3 with TRBJ1-2, with TRBD1 as a possible D gene (5 bases). The CDR3 has 11 residues. Trimming took off 7 bases at V and 4 bases at J, with 7 bases between the two ends. CDR1 and CDR2 from the germline V gene are ENHRY and SYGVKD. The CDR3 coding sequence is TGTGCCATCACCGGGGGCTATGGCTACACCTTC. Translation gives CAITGGYGYTF.

V is TRBV19 and J is TRBJ1-5; TRBD1 agrees at 8 bases. Trimming at V came to 0 bases and at J to 3 bases, leaving 7 bases not matched to a gene. Germline CDR1 reads LNHDA; CDR2 reads SQIVND (reference sequence). The length of the CDR3 is 17 residues. The CDR3 DNA is TGTGCCAGTAGTATAGATTCAGCGGACAGGGACAATCAGCCCCAGCATTTT. It encodes CASSIDSADRDNQPQHF.

V gene TRBV18 combines with J gene TRBJ2-5, with no clear D. The better agreement between TRBJ2-7 and the DNA end casts doubt on the J call. The germline gives CDR1 KGHSH, CDR2 LQKENI. The CDR3 contains 11 residues. In DNA, the CDR3 is TGTGCCAGCTCAACCTCCTACGAGCAGTACTTC. It specifies CASSTSYEQYF.

Remarks on this clone: Compared with germline, one end of the junction differs, possibly owing to a read error. The same CDR3 also results from other DNA sequences found in this sample. This chain joins TRBV7-9 and TRBJ1-4; TRBD1 aligns across 9 bases. CDR3 size: 15 residues. Looked up from germline, CDR1 is SEHNR and CDR2 is FQNEAQ (reference sequence). The CDR3 reads CASSPEQGAREKLFF. In DNA form, the CDR3 reads TGCGCCAGCAGCCCAGAACAGGGGGCCCGAGAAAAACTGTTTTTT.

The chain carries TRBV5-1 and TRBJ2-3; D is unclear. This CDR3 is 14 amino acids long. The ends were cut back, 3 bases at V and 2 bases at J, with 10 bases in the middle. Germline V lookup: CDR1 SGHRS, CDR2 YFSETQ. The CDR3 coding sequence is TGCGCCAGCAGCTCCCCGCGTTTCACAGATACGCAGTATTTT. Translation: CASSSPRFTDTQYF.

The chain employs TRBV14 and TRBJ1-1, with D possibly being TRBD1 (6 bases). The CDR3 covers 14 residues. With 1 base removed from V and 7 bases from J, the gap between germline ends came to 13 bases. CDR1 is SGHDN, CDR2 FVKESK, per germline. The DNA for the CDR3 is TGTGCCAGCAGCCAAGTGAACAGGGAGGGTGAAGCTTTCTTT. Its translation is CASSQVNREGEAFF.

The J gene is TRBJ1-5, the V gene TRBV28, with unresolved D. Looked up from germline, CDR1 is MDHEN and CDR2 is SYDVKM. Trimming removed 7 bases from V and 5 bases from J, with 12 bases in between. The CDR3 is 13 amino acids. The CDR3, as DNA: TGTGCCAGCACTACCAAAATCCATCAGCCCCAGCATTTT. Translation gives CASTTKIHQPQHF.

The rearrangement joins TRBV11-2 to TRBJ2-7; D perhaps matches TRBD1 (6 bases). Trimming shortened V by 4 bases and J by 4 bases, and 17 bases separated the two germline ends. In germline, CDR1 is SGHAT, CDR2 FQNNGV. The CDR3 runs to 15 residues. As DNA, the CDR3 is TGTGCCAGCAGCTCAACCGGACAGCCGATATACGAGCAGTACTTC. This codes for CASSSTGQPIYEQYF. The whole variable domain, remainder taken from reference TRBV11-2 and TRBJ2-7, is EAGVAQSPRYKIIEKRQSVAFWCNPISGHATLYWYQQILGQGPKLLIQFQNNGVVDDSQLPKDRFSAERLKGVDSTLKIQPAKLEDSAVYLCASSSTGQPIYEQYFGPGTRLTVT.

The rearrangement links TRBV5-1 to TRBJ2-5, with unresolved D. The CDR3 is 12 residues long. Germline assignment: CDR1 SGHRS and CDR2 YFSETQ. Trimming shortened V by 2 bases and J by 4 bases, and 6 bases separated the two germline ends. CDR3 region: CASSLSGETQYF. The CDR3 DNA reads TGCGCCAGCAGCTTATCGGGAGAGACCCAGTACTTC.